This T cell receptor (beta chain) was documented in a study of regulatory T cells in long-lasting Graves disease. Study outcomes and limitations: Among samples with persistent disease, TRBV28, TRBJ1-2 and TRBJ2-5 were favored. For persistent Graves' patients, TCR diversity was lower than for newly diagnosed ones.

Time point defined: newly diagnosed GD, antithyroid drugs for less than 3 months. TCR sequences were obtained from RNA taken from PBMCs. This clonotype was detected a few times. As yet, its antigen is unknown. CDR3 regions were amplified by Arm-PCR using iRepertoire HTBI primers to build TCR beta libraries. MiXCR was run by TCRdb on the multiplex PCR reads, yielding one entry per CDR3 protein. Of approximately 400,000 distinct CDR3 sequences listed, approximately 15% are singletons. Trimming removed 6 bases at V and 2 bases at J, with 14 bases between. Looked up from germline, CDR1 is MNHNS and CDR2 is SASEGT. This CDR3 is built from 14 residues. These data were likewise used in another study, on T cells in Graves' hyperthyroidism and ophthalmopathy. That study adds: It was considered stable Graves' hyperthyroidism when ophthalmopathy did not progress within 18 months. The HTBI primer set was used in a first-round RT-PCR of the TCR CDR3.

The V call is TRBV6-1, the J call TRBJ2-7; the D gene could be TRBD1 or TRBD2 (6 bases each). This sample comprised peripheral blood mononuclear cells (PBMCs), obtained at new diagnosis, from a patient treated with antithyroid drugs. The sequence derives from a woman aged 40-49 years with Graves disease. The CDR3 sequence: CASRGAGLTYEQYF. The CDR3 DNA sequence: TGTGCCAGCAGGGGGGCGGGGCTCACCTACGAGCAGTACTTC.